Listed here are 6 T cell receptor beta chains from one sample, sequenced in a study of shared clonotypes between healthy human individuals. The repertoire was sequenced with immunoSEQ multiplex PCR; TCRdb's copy has only in-frame clones and lacks some. The sample consists of 550,000 to 650,000 clones, approximately 96% of them appearing once. The naive CD8 fraction comprised CD45RO-negative cells positively selected for CCR7 and excluded terminally differentiated effector memory CD45RA+ cells. Material: naive CD8+ T cells sorted from blood. These receptors all come from a woman aged 30 to 39 in good health.

The chain recombines TRBV27 with TRBJ2-2, with D tentatively TRBD1 or TRBD2 (5 bases each). The germline CDR1 and CDR2 sequences are MNHEY and SMNVEV (reference sequence). V was clipped by 7 bases and J by 4 bases, with 10 bases between them. The CDR3 runs 13 residues. Here the CDR3 DNA reads TGTGCCAGCAAGAACGGGGCCACCGGGGAGCTGTTTTTT. Protein: CASKNGATGELFF.

Concerning this clone itself: Distinct nucleotide sequences in the sample also encode this CDR3. V gene TRBV5-6 combines with J gene TRBJ1-5; 9 bases align to TRBD1. This CDR3 has 14 residues. V trimming: 3 bases; J trimming: 4 bases; junction bases outside the gene matches: 2. Germline V gene sequence: CDR1 SGHDT, CDR2 YYEEEE. The CDR3 bases are TGTGCCAGCAGCTCCGGGACAGGGAATCAGCCCCAGCATTTT. This sequence encodes CASSSGTGNQPQHF.

The chain has TRBV6-5 and TRBJ1-2; 7 bases map to TRBD1. The germline CDR1 and CDR2 sequences are MNHEY and SVGAGI. The V gene end was trimmed by 6 bases and the J gene end by 5 bases; junction bases not matched to a gene: 6. The CDR3 consists of 13 residues. CDR3 residues: CASRRQGLYGYTF. In DNA, the CDR3 is TGTGCCAGCAGGCGACAGGGTTTATATGGCTACACCTTC.

This clone has a single count. This rearrangement joins TRBV30 to TRBJ1-2; D is ambiguous. V lost 3 bases and J lost 5, with 10 bases in between. The CDR3 covers 12 residues. CDR1 GTSNPN and CDR2 SVGIG come from the germline V gene (reference sequence). CDR3 loop: CAWRAAGYGYTF. Here the CDR3 DNA reads TGTGCCTGGAGGGCGGCAGGATATGGCTACACCTTC.

V and J are TRBV5-4 and TRBJ2-7, with 14 bases that match TRBD2. CDR1 and CDR2 from the germline V gene are SGHNT and YYREEE (reference sequence). Germline trimming cut 4 bases from V and 5 bases from J; bases unmatched to any gene: 8. This CDR3 is built from 16 residues. CDR3 nucleotides: TGTGCCAGCAGCCAGGGGACTAGCGGGAGTAGGGACGAGCAGTACTTC. Encoded protein: CASSQGTSGSRDEQYF.

The rearrangement uses TRBV2 and TRBJ1-5; D is uncertain. With 6 bases removed from V and 0 bases from J, the gap between germline ends came to 12 bases. CDR1 and CDR2 (germline): SNHLY, FYNNEI. The CDR3 has 15 residues. The CDR3 DNA reads as TGTGCCAGCAGCGATACAGTTTTTAGCAATCAGCCCCAGCATTTT. Translated: CASSDTVFSNQPQHF.